This T cell receptor (beta chain) derives from a study of blood T cell repertoires in COVID-19. The V gene's germline CDR1 is LNHNV and CDR2 YYDKDF (reference sequence). V dropped 3 bases and J dropped 4 bases, with 12 bases sitting between them. CDR3 size: 14 residues. The authors' processing: For nucleated cells, counts were estimated from reference gene primer amplification. Libraries were prepared by immunoSEQ multiplex PCR; TCRdb keeps only in-frame clonotypes and omits some of them. That table gives V, J and clone size, and the DNA gave D and trimming. This repertoire shows fewer than 300,000 clones, around 89% found once; its top ten account for just under 9%.

The sequence was obtained from a man aged 35 to 55 who had recovered from COVID-19. Source material: PBMCs or T cells enriched from blood (not recorded which). The V and J genes are TRBV15 and TRBJ1-1; D is uncertain. In DNA form, the CDR3 reads TGTGCCACCAGCAGCGGGGTTTCGGGCACTGAAGCTTTCTTT. Its translation is CATSSGVSGTEAFF.